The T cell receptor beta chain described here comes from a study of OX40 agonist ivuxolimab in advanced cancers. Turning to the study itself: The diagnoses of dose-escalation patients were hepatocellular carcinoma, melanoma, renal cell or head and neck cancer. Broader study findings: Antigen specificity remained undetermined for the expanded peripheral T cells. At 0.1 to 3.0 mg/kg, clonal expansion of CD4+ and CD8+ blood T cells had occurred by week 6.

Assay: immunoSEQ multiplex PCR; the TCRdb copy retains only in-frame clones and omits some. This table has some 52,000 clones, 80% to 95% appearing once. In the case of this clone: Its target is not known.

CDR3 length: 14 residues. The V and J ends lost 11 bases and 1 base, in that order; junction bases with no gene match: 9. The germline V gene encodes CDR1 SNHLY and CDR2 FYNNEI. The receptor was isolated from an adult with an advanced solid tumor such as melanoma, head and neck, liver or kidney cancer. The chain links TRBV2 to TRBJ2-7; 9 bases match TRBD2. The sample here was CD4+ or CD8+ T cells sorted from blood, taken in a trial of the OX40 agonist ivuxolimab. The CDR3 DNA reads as TGTGCCTGGTTGAAGACTAGCGGATCCTACGAGCAGTACTTC. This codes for CAWLKTSGSYEQYF.